The 32 T cell receptor beta chains presented below share a single source sample, sequenced in a study of cytomegalovirus exposure and HLA in healthy donors. Both 60 Vbeta primers and 13 Jbeta primers went into the PCR. Generated by immunoSEQ multiplex PCR, the TCRdb table keeps only in-frame clones and is missing some. Among some 90,000 clones listed, approximately 70% were seen once. Sequenced sample: PBMCs. The receptors here all came from a man in his fifties or sixties in good health and CMV-seronegative.

The chain employs TRBV28 and TRBJ1-5; D unresolved. Germline assignment: CDR1 MDHEN and CDR2 SYDVKM. V gave up 3 bases and J gave up 7 bases, with 4 bases separating them. CDR3 size: 11 residues. The CDR3 DNA reads TGTGCCAGCAGTTTTGAGCAGCCCCAGCATTTT. Translated, it gives CASSFEQPQHF.

This clone came up once. The chain combines TRBV5-4 with TRBJ2-3; no firm D call. V lost 1 base to trimming and J lost 2 bases, with 5 bases between them. Germline assignment: CDR1 SGHNT and CDR2 YYREEE (reference sequence). The CDR3 extends over 13 amino acids. Here the CDR3 DNA reads TGTGCCAGCAGCTTGCCTAACACAGATACGCAGTATTTT. Amino acid sequence: CASSLPNTDTQYF.

The chain employs TRBV11-1 and TRBJ2-5; D is perhaps TRBD2 (6 bases). Germline CDR1 and CDR2: SGHAT and FQDESV (reference sequence). The CDR3 loop spans 12 amino acids. V lost 4 bases and J 5 bases, leaving 8 bases between the germline ends. The CDR3 protein is CASSSGVETQYF. Here the CDR3 DNA reads TGTGCCAGCAGCTCGGGAGTCGAGACCCAGTACTTC.

This rearrangement joins TRBV7-2 to TRBJ2-5, with D possibly being TRBD1 (5 bases). Germline V gene sequence: CDR1 SGHTA, CDR2 FQGNSA. V was shortened by 0 bases and J by 5 bases, with 7 bases between the two germline ends. The CDR3 runs to 13 residues. The CDR3, as DNA: TGTGCCAGCAGCTTAGCAGGGGCCGAGACCCAGTACTTC. Translation: CASSLAGAETQYF.

V usage is TRBV6-1 and J usage is TRBJ2-1, with TRBD2 matching 7 bases. V shed 5 bases and J 2 bases; nucleotides not matched to a gene: 3. The CDR3 has 14 amino acids. CDR1 and CDR2 from the germline V gene are MNHNS and SASEGT. CDR3 in amino acids: CASSKRDPYNEQFF. The CDR3 nucleotides read TGTGCCAGCAGTAAGCGGGACCCCTACAATGAGCAGTTCTTC.

The rearrangement uses TRBV5-1 and TRBJ2-3; TRBD2 agrees at 12 bases. This CDR3 has 16 amino acids. Germline CDR1 and CDR2: SGHRS and YFSETQ. V was clipped by 4 bases and J by 3 bases; unmatched bases: 6. In nucleotides, the CDR3 is TGCGCCAGCAGCCCTAGGACTAGCGGGACAACAGATACGCAGTATTTT. The encoded protein is CASSPRTSGTTDTQYF.

This clone has a single count. This rearrangement joins TRBV5-1 to TRBJ2-3; the match to TRBD2 covers 11 bases. Unmatched junction bases numbered 6, after V lost 4 bases and J lost 2 bases. The CDR3 length is 16 residues. Germline CDR1 is SGHRS and CDR2 is YFSETQ. The CDR3 here is CASSPGLAEFTDTQYF. Here the CDR3 DNA reads TGCGCCAGCAGCCCGGGACTAGCGGAATTCACAGATACGCAGTATTTT.

The chain combines TRBV14 with TRBJ2-1, with 8 bases matching TRBD2. The V and J ends lost 8 bases and 5 bases, in that order; junction bases with no gene match: 5. Germline CDR1 SGHDN, CDR2 FVKESK. The CDR3 has 13 amino acids. CDR3 sequence reads: CASRLSGDNEQFF. CDR3 sequence (DNA): TGTGCCAGCCGACTTAGCGGGGACAATGAGCAGTTCTTC.

This rearrangement joins TRBV30 to TRBJ1-6; 7 nucleotides align to TRBD1. The CDR3 spans 14 residues. V was pared by 0 bases and J by 7 bases, with 3 bases of the junction left unmatched. Germline V lookup: CDR1 GTSNPN, CDR2 SVGIG (reference sequence). This CDR3 is CAWSVGRGNSPLHF. CDR3 coding DNA: TGTGCCTGGAGTGTCGGCAGGGGGAATTCACCCCTCCACTTT. The full variable domain, completed using reference TRBV30 and TRBJ1-6, is SQTIHQWPATLVQPVGSPLSLECTVEGTSNPNLYWYRQAAGRGLQLLFYSVGIGQISSEVPQNLSASRPQDRQFILSSKKLLLSDSGFYLCAWSVGRGNSPLHFGNGTRLTVT.

The rearrangement uses TRBV5-4 and TRBJ2-7, with 7 bases identical to TRBD1. This CDR3 is built from 13 residues. The germline CDR1 and CDR2 sequences are SGHNT and YYREEE (reference sequence). V was clipped by 4 bases and J by 3 bases; unmatched bases: 4. The CDR3 spells CASSPWTGYEQYF. In DNA form, the CDR3 reads TGTGCCAGCAGCCCTTGGACAGGCTACGAGCAGTACTTC.

CDR3 amino acids: CASSSPGQNTGELFF. CDR3 in DNA: TGTGCCAGCAGTTCTCCGGGACAGAACACCGGGGAGCTGTTTTTT. The chain carries TRBV2 and TRBJ2-2, with D possibly matching TRBD1 (6 bases). V lost 5 bases and J 1 base, leaving 11 bases between the germline ends. This CDR3 is 15 amino acids long. Germline V lookup: CDR1 SNHLY, CDR2 FYNNEI.

This rearrangement joins TRBV7-9 to TRBJ1-4; the D gene is possibly TRBD1 (6 bases). CDR1 and CDR2 (germline): SEHNR, FQNEAQ (reference sequence). V was pared by 5 bases and J by 6 bases, with 10 bases between. There are 13 residues in the CDR3. The CDR3 loop is CASSRGGYEKLFF. In DNA, the CDR3 is TGTGCCAGCAGCCGTGGGGGCTATGAAAAACTGTTTTTT.

This clone was detected only a few times. The gene calls are TRBV5-4 and TRBJ1-1; the D gene is possibly TRBD1 (6 bases). The V gene's germline CDR1 is SGHNT and CDR2 YYREEE (reference sequence). The CDR3 is made up of 12 amino acids. V gave up 1 base and J gave up 7 bases, with 8 bases separating them. As DNA, the CDR3 is TGTGCCAGCAGCTTGCAGGGGTTTGAAGCTTTCTTT. Its protein product is CASSLQGFEAFF. Combining the CDR3 with reference TRBV5-4 and TRBJ1-1 gives the whole variable domain ETGVTQSPTHLIKTRGQQVTLRCSSQSGHNTVSWYQQALGQGPQFIFQYYREEENGRGNFPPRFSGLQFPNYSSELNVNALELDDSALYLCASSLQGFEAFFGQGTRLTVV.

As DNA, the CDR3 is TGTGCCAGCTCACCGACAGGGGCTCAGAATCAGCCCCAGCATTTT. Translating gives CASSPTGAQNQPQHF. The rearrangement joins TRBV18 to TRBJ1-5, with 8 positions matching TRBD1. Germline CDR1 is KGHSH and CDR2 is LQKENI. V lost 3 bases and J lost 4; bases outside the gene matches: 5. The CDR3 runs 15 residues. Using reference TRBV18 and TRBJ1-5 for the parts outside the CDR3, the full variable domain is NAGVMQNPRHLVRRRGQEARLRCSPMKGHSHVYWYRQLPEEGLKFMVYLQKENIIDESGMPKERFSAEFPKEGPSILRIQQVVRGDSAAYFCASSPTGAQNQPQHFGDGTRLSIL.

The chain is built from TRBV19 and TRBJ1-4, with TRBD1 matching 7 bases. V shed 2 bases and J 7 bases; nucleotides not matched to a gene: 7. The CDR3 is 15 residues long. CDR1 and CDR2 from the germline V gene are LNHDA and SQIVND (reference sequence). The CDR3 protein is CASSITGTVSEKLFF. Here the CDR3 DNA reads TGTGCCAGTAGTATAACCGGGACAGTCAGTGAAAAACTGTTTTTT.

This rearrangement joins TRBV2 to TRBJ2-1, with 8 bases that match TRBD2. The CDR3 contains 16 residues. V lost 0 bases, J lost 4 bases, and 5 bases stayed unmatched. The germline CDR1 and CDR2 sequences are SNHLY and FYNNEI. CDR3 residues: CASSEAILAGYNEQFF. CDR3 in DNA: TGTGCCAGCAGTGAAGCTATCTTAGCGGGGTACAATGAGCAGTTCTTC.

V is TRBV7-2 and J is TRBJ2-3; 8 bases are a match to TRBD2. J was trimmed by 6 bases and V by 5 bases; bases with no gene match: 10. This CDR3 has 15 amino acids. Per the germline V gene, CDR1 is SGHTA and CDR2 is FQGNSA. CDR3 loop: CASSQWAGGVDTQYF. CDR3 bases: TGTGCCAGCAGCCAATGGGCGGGGGGAGTTGATACGCAGTATTTT.

This clone has a handful of counts. The chain recombines TRBV7-9 with TRBJ2-3; no firm D call. Germline CDR1 SEHNR, CDR2 FQNEAQ (reference sequence). V lost 6 bases to trimming and J lost 4 bases, with 23 bases between them. This CDR3 is built from 17 residues. The CDR3 region is CASRSFPSREQADTQYF. CDR3 DNA sequence: TGTGCCAGCAGATCCTTTCCGTCGCGCGAGCAGGCAGATACGCAGTATTTT.

Of note for this clone: At the DNA level, this CDR3 is encoded by other sequences in the same sample as well. The chain is built from TRBV9 and TRBJ2-5; 10 bases are shared with TRBD1. CDR1 is SGDLS and CDR2 is YYNGEE in the germline V gene. Germline trimming cut 4 bases from V and 5 bases from J; bases unmatched to any gene: 2. The CDR3 sequence is 13 residues long. The CDR3 nucleotides are TGTGCCAGCAGCCGGACAGGGGGGGAGACCCAGTACTTC. Protein sequence: CASSRTGGETQYF.

The chain uses TRBV7-2 and TRBJ2-7; the D gene is possibly TRBD1 (5 bases). CDR1 is SGHTA and CDR2 is FQGNSA in the germline V gene. CDR3 length: 14 residues. V was shortened by 1 base and J by 5 bases, with 12 bases between the two germline ends. The CDR3 protein is CASSLGGRVNEQYF. The CDR3 DNA is TGTGCCAGCAGCTTAGGGGGCAGGGTGAACGAGCAGTACTTC.

A single count supports this clone. The rearrangement joins TRBV10-3 to TRBJ2-3, with 14 bases lining up with TRBD2. CDR3 size: 16 residues. Trimming cost V 8 bases and J 4 bases; bases outside gene matches: 8. In germline, CDR1 is ENHRY, CDR2 SYGVKD. DNA of the CDR3: TGTGCCATCTCCGCTTCGACTAGCGGGGGGGCAGATACGCAGTATTTT. Its translation: CAISASTSGGADTQYF.

This sequence joins TRBV5-4 and TRBJ2-5; TRBD1 aligns across 9 bases. The germline gives CDR1 SGHNT, CDR2 YYREEE (reference sequence). Trimming took 3 bases from V and 4 from J; bases not matched to a gene: 4. CDR3 size: 14 residues. This chain's CDR3 is CASSSQGASETQYF. CDR3 nucleotides: TGTGCCAGCAGCTCACAGGGGGCCTCAGAGACCCAGTACTTC.

This chain joins TRBV6-5 and TRBJ1-2, with 10 bases identical to TRBD1. Germline V CDR1 and CDR2: MNHEY, SVGAGI. With V trimmed by 6 bases and J by 4 bases, 2 bases remained unmatched. There are 13 residues in the CDR3. The CDR3 bases are TGTGCCAGCAGCCGGGACAGGGGCTATGGCTACACCTTC. It is translated as CASSRDRGYGYTF.

CDR3: CASSLRLGSSYNEQFF. The CDR3 bases are TGTGCCAGCAGTCTCCGACTAGGGAGCTCCTACAATGAGCAGTTCTTC. V is TRBV6-4 and J is TRBJ2-1; D might be TRBD2 (6 bases). The germline gives CDR1 MRHNA, CDR2 SNTAGT. The CDR3 has 16 amino acids. The V end was cut by 5 bases, the J end by 0 bases, with 14 bases between.

This chain uses TRBV18 with TRBJ2-7; 7 bases map to TRBD1. Germline values: CDR1 KGHSH, CDR2 LQKENI. The CDR3 loop spans 24 amino acids. V gave up 4 bases and J gave up 2 bases; unmatched junction bases: 35. CDR3 in DNA: TGTGCCAGCTCACACCGCGACCGACTGACAGGGCTAAGGTTACCCCCGTTATTTACCTACGAGCAGTACTTC. It codes for CASSHRDRLTGLRLPPLFTYEQYF.

The DNA for the CDR3 is TGTGCCAGCAGCGTCATGAGCGGGCGGGGGGCAGCTTTCTTT. As protein: CASSVMSGRGAAFF. The chain employs TRBV28 and TRBJ1-1; D is perhaps TRBD1 (6 bases). CDR3 length equals 14 residues. In germline, CDR1 is MDHEN, CDR2 SYDVKM. The V end was cut by 6 bases, the J end by 10 bases, with 21 bases between.

V gene TRBV7-2 combines with J gene TRBJ2-2; TRBD2 matches at 15 bases. This CDR3 is built from 18 residues. V shed 4 bases and J 3 bases; nucleotides not matched to a gene: 6. Per the germline V gene, CDR1 is SGHTA and CDR2 is FQGNSA. In DNA form, the CDR3 reads TGTGCCAGCAGCTGGACTAGCGGGGGGGCCGGGCACACCGGGGAGCTGTTTTTT. Translated: CASSWTSGGAGHTGELFF.

The chain is built from TRBV7-8 and TRBJ2-6, with no clear D. Germline CDR1 SGHVS, CDR2 FQNEAQ. This CDR3 region has 17 residues. The germline V and J ends were trimmed by 1 base and 0 bases, with 10 bases remaining between them. The CDR3 is CASSLVEDTSGANVLTF. In nucleotides, the CDR3 is TGTGCCAGCAGCTTAGTGGAAGACACCTCTGGGGCCAACGTCCTGACTTTC.

The chain recombines TRBV29-1 with TRBJ2-5; no firm D call. V gave up 0 bases and J gave up 4 bases, with 6 bases separating them. Germline CDR1 SQVTM, CDR2 ANQGSEA. The length of the CDR3 is 12 residues. CDR3 DNA: TGCAGCGTTGAAGAGGCTAGAGAGACCCAGTACTTC. It is translated as CSVEEARETQYF.

The chain couples TRBV2 to TRBJ1-5; no reliable D call. The germline V and J ends were trimmed by 3 bases and 1 base, with 10 bases remaining between them. The CDR3 length is 15 residues. The V gene's germline CDR1 is SNHLY and CDR2 FYNNEI. The CDR3 DNA reads as TGTGCCAGCAGTGATTCGAGAGGGAGCAATCAGCCCCAGCATTTT. This translates into CASSDSRGSNQPQHF.

The chain has TRBV19 and TRBJ2-2; a weak D match, TRBD2 (5 bases). The CDR3 contains 15 residues. Trimming stripped 4 bases from V and 7 bases from J, with 16 bases between. Germline V gives CDR1 LNHDA, CDR2 SQIVND (reference sequence). CDR3 nucleotide sequence: TGTGCCAGTAGTAACGGCCTCGGGGTGTTCGGGGAGCTGTTTTTT. Encoded protein: CASSNGLGVFGELFF.

The chain carries TRBV27 and TRBJ2-1, with 7 positions matching TRBD2. This CDR3 contains 15 residues. V trimming: 0 bases; J trimming: 12 bases; junction bases outside the gene matches: 11. The V gene's germline CDR1 is MNHEY and CDR2 SMNVEV (reference sequence). CDR3 coding DNA: TGTGCCAGCAGTTTATCGAGGGGCGGGAGATTGCCGCAGTTCTTC. Translation gives CASSLSRGGRLPQFF.